This T cell receptor beta chain stems from a study of cytomegalovirus exposure and HLA in healthy donors. Broader study findings: The classifier, whose performance was assessed in both the original and validation cohorts, reportedly diagnosed cytomegalovirus status with high specificity and sensitivity.

V was clipped by 6 bases and J by 8 bases, with 16 bases between them. The germline gives CDR1 MDHEN, CDR2 SYDVKM. The CDR3 spans 13 residues. Vbeta (60) and Jbeta (13) primers were used in the PCR. The table came from immunoSEQ multiplex PCR; TCRdb's copy has only in-frame clones and leaves some out. Here the sample spans around 180,000 clones, about 80% being singletons. Notes on this clone: The antigen is unknown.

V usage is TRBV28 and J usage is TRBJ1-2; a possible D gene is TRBD1 (6 bases). The sequencing input was PBMCs. The receptor was isolated from a woman aged 45 to 65 in good health and CMV-seronegative. CDR3 in amino acids: CASRTPPGVGYTF. CDR3 coding DNA: TGTGCCAGCAGAACCCCCCCAGGGGTAGGCTACACCTTC.